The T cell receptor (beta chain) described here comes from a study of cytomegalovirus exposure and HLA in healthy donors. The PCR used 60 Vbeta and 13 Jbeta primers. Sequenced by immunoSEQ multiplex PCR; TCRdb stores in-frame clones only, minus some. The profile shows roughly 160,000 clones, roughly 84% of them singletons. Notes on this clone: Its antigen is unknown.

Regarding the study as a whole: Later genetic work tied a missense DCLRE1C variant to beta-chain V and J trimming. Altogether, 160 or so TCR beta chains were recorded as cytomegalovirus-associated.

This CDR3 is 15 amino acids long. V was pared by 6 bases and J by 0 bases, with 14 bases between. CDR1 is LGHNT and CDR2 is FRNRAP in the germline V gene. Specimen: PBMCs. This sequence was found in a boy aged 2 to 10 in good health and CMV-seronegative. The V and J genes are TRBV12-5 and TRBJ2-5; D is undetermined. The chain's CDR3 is CASGPSTRYQETQYF. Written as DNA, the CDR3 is TGTGCTAGTGGACCTAGTACTCGCTACCAAGAGACCCAGTACTTC.